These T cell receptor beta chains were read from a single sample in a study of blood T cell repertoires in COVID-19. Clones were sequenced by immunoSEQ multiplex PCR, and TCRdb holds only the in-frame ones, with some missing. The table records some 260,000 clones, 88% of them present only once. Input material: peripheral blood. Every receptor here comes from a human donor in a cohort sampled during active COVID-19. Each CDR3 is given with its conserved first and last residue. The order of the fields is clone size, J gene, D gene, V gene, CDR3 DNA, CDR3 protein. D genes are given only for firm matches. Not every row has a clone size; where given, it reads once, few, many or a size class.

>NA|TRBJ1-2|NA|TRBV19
TGTGCCAGTAGTATTGTGAGAGGCTATGGCTACACCTTC
CASSIVRGYGYTF
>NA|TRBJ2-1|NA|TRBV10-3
TGTGCCATCAAACCGGGAATTAAAAATGAGCAGTTCTTC
CAIKPGIKNEQFF
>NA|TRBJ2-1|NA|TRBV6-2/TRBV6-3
TGTGCCAGCAGCCGTAAGAGTCCCAGCGGCCGCAATGAGCAGTTCTTC
CASSRKSPSGRNEQFF
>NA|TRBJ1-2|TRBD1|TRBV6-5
TGTGCCAGCACCCCGACAGGGAATGGCTACACCTTC
CASTPTGNGYTF
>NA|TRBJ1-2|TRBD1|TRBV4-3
TGCGCCAGCAGCTACGAGGGGGCGACTAACTATGGCTACACCTTC
CASSYEGATNYGYTF
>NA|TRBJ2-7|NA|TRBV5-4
TGTGCCAGCAGTTACCGGACACCCCACGAGCAGTACTTC
CASSYRTPHEQYF
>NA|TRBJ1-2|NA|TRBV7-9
TGTGCCAGCAGTTACGGACAGCCCAGACGGGGCTACACCTTC
CASSYGQPRRGYTF
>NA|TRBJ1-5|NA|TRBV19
TGTGCCAGTAGCCACGGGACACCTCATCATAATCAGCCCCAGCATTTT
CASSHGTPHHNQPQHF
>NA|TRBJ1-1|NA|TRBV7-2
TGTGCCAGCAGCCGGCAACAGGGTGGCACTGAAGCTTTCTTT
CASSRQQGGTEAFF
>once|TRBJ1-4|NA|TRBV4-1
TGCGCCAGCAGTCCCGAGGGTGCCCTTTCGGATGAAAAACTGTTTTTT
CASSPEGALSDEKLFF
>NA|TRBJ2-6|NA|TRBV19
TGTGCCAGTACCCAGCGGAGGGCTGGGGCCAACGTCCTGACTTTC
CASTQRRAGANVLTF
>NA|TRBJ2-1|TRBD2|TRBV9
TGTGCCAGCAGCGTTGACCCGGGACTAGTCAATAGGAATGAGCAGTTCTTC
CASSVDPGLVNRNEQFF
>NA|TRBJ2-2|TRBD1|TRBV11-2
TGTGCCAGCAGCTCCTCGGACAGGGGAATTGGTTACACCGGGGAGCTGTTTTTT
CASSSSDRGIGYTGELFF
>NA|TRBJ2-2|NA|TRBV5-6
TGTGCCAGCAGCCCCTTAGGACAGCAGAACACCGGGGAGCTGTTTTTT
CASSPLGQQNTGELFF
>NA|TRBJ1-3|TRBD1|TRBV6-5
TGTGCCAGCGGGACAGACCTTATGAGCAACACCATATATTTT
CASGTDLMSNTIYF
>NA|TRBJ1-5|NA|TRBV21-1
TGTGCCAGCAGCAAACCTTCACAGAGAACTAGACGGCATCAGCCCCAGCATTTT
CASSKPSQRTRRHQPQHF
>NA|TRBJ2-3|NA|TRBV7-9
TGTGCCAGCAGCTTATTCGGAGGCACAGATACGCAGTATTTT
CASSLFGGTDTQYF
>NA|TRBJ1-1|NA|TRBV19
TGTGCCACCAGAGCCCCGGACAAATCGAACACTGAAGCTTTCTTT
CATRAPDKSNTEAFF
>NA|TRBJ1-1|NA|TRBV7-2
TGTGCCAGCAGCTTAGTACAGAGCTACACTGAAGCTTTCTTT
CASSLVQSYTEAFF
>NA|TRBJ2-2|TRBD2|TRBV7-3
TGTGCCAGCAGCCCCGGGGTAGCGGGAGTTGACGCCGGGGAGCTGTTTTTT
CASSPGVAGVDAGELFF
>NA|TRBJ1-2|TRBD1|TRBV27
TGTGCCAGCAGATATAGGACAGGGGGCTATGGCTACACCTTC
CASRYRTGGYGYTF
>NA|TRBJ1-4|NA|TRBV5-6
TGTGCCAGCACCCTACAGGACCCGAGGGGGGAAAAACTGTTTTTT
CASTLQDPRGEKLFF
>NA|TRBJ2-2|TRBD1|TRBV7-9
TGTGCCAGCAGCCCGGGACAGTTCACCGGGGAGCTGTTTTTT
CASSPGQFTGELFF